The source of this T cell receptor beta chain is a study of CXCR3-negative and CXCR3-positive naive CD8 T cells. General study results and limits: More hydrophobic TRB CDR3s occurred in CXCR3-positive than in CXCR3-negative naive cells.

About this clonotype: The antigen remains undetermined.

The authors prepared UMI-labeled TRB cDNA libraries by 5' RACE. TCRdb re-called the 5' RACE reads; every CDR3 protein appears as one record, without DNA. The specimen's table records over 50,000 distinct CDR3 sequences. Germline CDR1 SGHTA, CDR2 FQGNSA. This CDR3 is 14 amino acids long. Sequences were obtained from naive CXCR3+ CD8+ T cells from blood. Specified subset: CD45RO-CCR7+CD27+CD95- naive CD8+ T cells expressing CXCR3 (TNR3+). The chain combines TRBV7-2 with TRBJ2-7; there is no DNA to check the TCRdb D call of TRBD1. The origin of this receptor is a human donor in good health. Some clones in this sample may be carry-over from other donors' samples. CDR3 sequence reads: CASSFSGGEYEQYF. Full variable domain (outside the CDR3, taken from reference TRBV7-2 and TRBJ2-7): GAGVSQSPSNKVTEKGKDVELRCDPISGHTALYWYRQSLGQGLEFLIYFQGNSAPDKSGLPSDRFSAERTGGSVSTLTIQRTQQEDSAVYLCASSFSGGEYEQYFGPGTRLTVT.